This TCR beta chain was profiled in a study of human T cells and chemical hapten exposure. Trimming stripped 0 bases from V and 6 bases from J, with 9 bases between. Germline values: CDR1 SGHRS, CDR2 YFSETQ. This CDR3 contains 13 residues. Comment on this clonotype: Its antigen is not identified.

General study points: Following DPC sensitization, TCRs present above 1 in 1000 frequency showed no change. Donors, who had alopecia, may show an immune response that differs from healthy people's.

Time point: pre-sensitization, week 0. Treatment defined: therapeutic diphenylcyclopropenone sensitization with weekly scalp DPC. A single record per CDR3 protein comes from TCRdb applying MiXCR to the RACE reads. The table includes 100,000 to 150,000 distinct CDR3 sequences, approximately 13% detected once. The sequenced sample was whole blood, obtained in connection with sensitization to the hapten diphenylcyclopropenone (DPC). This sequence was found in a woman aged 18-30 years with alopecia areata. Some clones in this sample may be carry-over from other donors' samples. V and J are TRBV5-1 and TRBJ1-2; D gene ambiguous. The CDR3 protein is CASSLDFLDGYTF. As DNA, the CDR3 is TGCGCCAGCAGCTTGGATTTTTTGGATGGCTACACCTTC.